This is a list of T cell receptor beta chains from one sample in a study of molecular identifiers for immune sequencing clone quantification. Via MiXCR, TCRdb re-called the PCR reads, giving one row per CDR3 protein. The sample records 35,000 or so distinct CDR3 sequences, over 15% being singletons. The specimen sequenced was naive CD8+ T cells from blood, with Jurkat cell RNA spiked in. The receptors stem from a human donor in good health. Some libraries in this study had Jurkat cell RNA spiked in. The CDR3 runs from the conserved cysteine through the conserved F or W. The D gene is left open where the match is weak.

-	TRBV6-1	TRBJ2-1	CASSELESSYNEQFF
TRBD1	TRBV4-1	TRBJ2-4	CASSIQGAASKNIQYF
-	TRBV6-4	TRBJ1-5	CASNYKLAGRQPQHF
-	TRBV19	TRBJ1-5	CASSLVGGGNQPQHF
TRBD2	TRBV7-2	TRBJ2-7	CASSYTSGSTYEQYF
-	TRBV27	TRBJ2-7	CASSSGFTASYEQYF
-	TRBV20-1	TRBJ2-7	CSARDSYEQYF
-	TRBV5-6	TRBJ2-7	CASSLGWDLAYEQYF
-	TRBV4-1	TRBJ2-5	CASSQTIQETQYF
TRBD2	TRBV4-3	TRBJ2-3	CASSQALAGGAHDTQYF
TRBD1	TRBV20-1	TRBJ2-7	CSARDVDRGPYEQYF
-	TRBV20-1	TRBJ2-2	CSAEDSATNTGELFF
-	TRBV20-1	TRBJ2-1	CSARVKGHLNYNEQFF
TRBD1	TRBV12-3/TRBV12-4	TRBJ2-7	CASSFAGTGHYEQYF
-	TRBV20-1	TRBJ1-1	CSAIEPDGQTIEAFF
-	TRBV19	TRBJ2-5	CASSIPSGLKYQETQYF
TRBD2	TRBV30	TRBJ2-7	CAWADLRGGPYEQYF
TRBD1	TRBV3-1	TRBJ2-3	CASSQTGLGDTQYF
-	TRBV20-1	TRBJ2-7	CSARASASYEQYF
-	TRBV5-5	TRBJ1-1	CASSLGLNTEAFF
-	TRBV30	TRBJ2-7	CACPEAEQYF
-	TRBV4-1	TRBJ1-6	CASSPSGNFNSPLHF
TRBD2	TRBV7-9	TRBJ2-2	CASSPLADPRTGELFF
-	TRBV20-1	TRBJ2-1	CSAPGLPRFDEQFF
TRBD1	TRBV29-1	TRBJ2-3	CSVVSGGDTQYF
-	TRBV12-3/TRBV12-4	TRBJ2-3	CASSPREGARDTQYF
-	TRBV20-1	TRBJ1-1	CSARERWDTEAFF
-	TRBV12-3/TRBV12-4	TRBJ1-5	CASSRDGFRQPQHF
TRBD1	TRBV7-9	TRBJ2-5	CASSPRRGQAIETQYF
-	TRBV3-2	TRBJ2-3	CASSQEGRWTGVADTQYF
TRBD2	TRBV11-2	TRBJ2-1	CASSPRTSGGSSYNEQFF
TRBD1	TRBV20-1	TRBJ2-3	CSGPGQGFSDTQYF
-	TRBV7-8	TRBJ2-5	CASSLKQEVLGETQYF
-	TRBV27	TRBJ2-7	CASSFSPGLAYEQYF
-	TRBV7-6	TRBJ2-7	CASSSVDTSYEQYF
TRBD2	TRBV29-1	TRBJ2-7	CSVVSLGGGEQYF
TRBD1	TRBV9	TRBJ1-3	CASSGIRQGGSGNTIYF
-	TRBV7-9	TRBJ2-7	CASSLARQGTEQYF
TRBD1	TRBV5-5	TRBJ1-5	CASNQGTGSNQPQHF
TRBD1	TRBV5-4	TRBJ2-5	CASSLSGGIETQYF
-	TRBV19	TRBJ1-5	CASSIEATVFHQPQHF
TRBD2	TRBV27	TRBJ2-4	CASSFQAGGDIQYF
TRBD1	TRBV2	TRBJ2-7	CASSEGRQGVEQYF
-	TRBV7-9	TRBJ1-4	CASSYISPNEKLFF
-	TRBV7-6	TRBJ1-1	CASSLGEGAEAFF